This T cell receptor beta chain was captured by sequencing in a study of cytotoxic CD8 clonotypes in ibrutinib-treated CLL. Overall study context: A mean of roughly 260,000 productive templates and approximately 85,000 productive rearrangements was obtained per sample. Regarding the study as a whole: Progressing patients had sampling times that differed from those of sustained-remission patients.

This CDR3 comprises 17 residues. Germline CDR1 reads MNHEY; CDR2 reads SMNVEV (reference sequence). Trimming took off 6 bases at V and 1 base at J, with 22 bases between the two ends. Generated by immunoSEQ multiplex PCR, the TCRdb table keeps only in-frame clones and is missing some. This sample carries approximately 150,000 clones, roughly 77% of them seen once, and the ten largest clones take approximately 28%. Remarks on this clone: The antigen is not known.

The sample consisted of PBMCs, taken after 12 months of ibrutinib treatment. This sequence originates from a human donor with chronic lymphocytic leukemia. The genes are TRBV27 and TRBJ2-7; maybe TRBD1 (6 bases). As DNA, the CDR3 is TGTGCCAGCAGCTTGGCCGGTCAGGGGCTTGCGTCCTACGAGCAGTACTTC. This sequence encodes CASSLAGQGLASYEQYF.